Shown below are 22 T cell receptor beta chains from a single sample sequenced in a study of Ad26.COV2.S vaccination and SARS-CoV-2 variants. The treatment here: 15 to 20 received Ad26.COV2.S at low or high dose, single or two shots; roughly five received placebo; per-sample allocation not given. Sampling was performed 63 days after the first vaccine or placebo injection. Method: immunoSEQ multiplex PCR; TCRdb's copy keeps in-frame clones and lacks some. This sample carries approximately 340,000 clones, approximately 84% of them seen once, and the ten largest clones take 3% to 4%. The sample was peripheral blood, taken in a trial of Ad26.COV2.S vaccine versus placebo. These receptors all stem from a person aged 18-60 years who received the Ad26.COV2.S COVID-19 vaccine or a placebo.

The rearrangement uses TRBV24-1 and TRBJ1-1; D not certain. CDR3 length: 13 amino acids. V shed 2 bases and J shed 6 bases, with 9 bases lying between them. CDR1 and CDR2 from the germline V gene are KGHDR and SFDVKD. CDR3: CATSDSSMAEAFF. CDR3 coding DNA: TGTGCCACCAGTGATTCATCGATGGCTGAAGCTTTCTTT.

The rearrangement uses TRBV19 and TRBJ2-3; 7 positions match TRBD2. V shed 3 bases, J shed 0 bases, and the junction held 12 bases outside the gene matches. The CDR3 has 18 residues. Germline V gene sequence: CDR1 LNHDA, CDR2 SQIVND (reference sequence). CDR3 bases: TGTGCCAGTAGTATCTTACATGGGAGGGGAGGAAGCACAGATACGCAGTATTTT. This translates into CASSILHGRGGSTDTQYF.

This sequence joins TRBV12-3 or TRBV12-4 and TRBJ2-5, with 8 positions matching TRBD1. This CDR3 has 13 amino acids. The ends lost 5 bases at V and 2 bases at J; junction bases unmatched: 1. The CDR3 coding sequence is TGTGCCAGCAGTGGGGACAGGCAAGAGACCCAGTACTTC. Translation gives CASSGDRQETQYF.

This clone has more than one count but fewer than ten. This rearrangement joins TRBV30 to TRBJ2-7, with D tentatively TRBD1 (5 bases). CDR1 is GTSNPN, CDR2 SVGIG, per germline (reference sequence). The CDR3 spans 13 residues. Trimming removed 5 bases at V and 1 base at J, with 12 bases between. Written as DNA, the CDR3 is TGTGCCTGGGCGTCAGGGCGATCCTACGAGCAGTACTTC. Encoded protein: CAWASGRSYEQYF.

This chain connects TRBV28 to TRBJ2-7; D may be TRBD1 or TRBD2 (5 bases each). V gave up 6 bases and J gave up 6 bases, with 18 bases separating them. This CDR3 contains 14 residues. CDR1 and CDR2 (germline): MDHEN, SYDVKM. CDR3 bases: TGTGCCAGCAGCCCGCCGGGACCGCCGTTCGAGCAGTACTTC. It is translated as CASSPPGPPFEQYF.

This chain connects TRBV4-1 to TRBJ2-7, with D maybe TRBD1 (6 bases). Germline loops: CDR1 MGHRA, CDR2 YSYEKL. The CDR3 has 14 amino acids. Trimming stripped 3 bases from V and 0 bases from J, with 9 bases between. CDR3 DNA sequence: TGCGCCAGCAGCCACCAGACAGGCTCCTACGAGCAGTACTTC. Protein product: CASSHQTGSYEQYF.

The rearrangement joins TRBV6-5 to TRBJ1-2, with a tentative D call TRBD1 (6 bases). The V end lost 0 bases, the J end lost 4 bases, and 9 bases lay between the germline ends. The CDR3 consists of 14 residues. Germline lookup yields CDR1 MNHEY and CDR2 SVGAGI. CDR3 nucleotide sequence: TGTGCCAGCAGTTACTCGGAAGGGGGCTATGGCTACACCTTC. Translated: CASSYSEGGYGYTF.

V usage is TRBV19 and J usage is TRBJ2-1, with TRBD2 identical over 12 bases. Per germline, CDR1 LNHDA and CDR2 SQIVND (reference sequence). The CDR3 covers 16 residues. V shed 4 bases and J 3 bases; nucleotides not matched to a gene: 4. The CDR3 is CASSTGLAGLYNEQFF. The CDR3 region has the DNA TGTGCCAGTAGTACCGGACTAGCGGGACTCTACAATGAGCAGTTCTTC.

V and J are TRBV28 and TRBJ2-7; D remains unclear. This CDR3 contains 13 residues. Germline values: CDR1 MDHEN, CDR2 SYDVKM. V gave up 3 bases and J gave up 2 bases, with 8 bases separating them. CDR3 sequence (DNA): TGTGCCAGCAGTTTTGGGTTGGCCTACGAGCAGTACTTC. Its translation: CASSFGLAYEQYF.

V usage is TRBV28 and J usage is TRBJ1-1, with 7 nucleotides matching TRBD1. Germline CDR1 MDHEN, CDR2 SYDVKM. J gave up 2 bases and V 8 bases, and 2 bases lay outside the gene matches. This CDR3 has 12 residues. Here the CDR3 DNA reads TGTGCCAGCGACAGGGATAACACTGAAGCTTTCTTT. It is translated as CASDRDNTEAFF.

CDR3 DNA sequence: TGTGCCAGCAGCAGACTAGCGGGAGTGGTAGATACGCAGTATTTT. Residues: CASSRLAGVVDTQYF. The chain recombines TRBV7-9 with TRBJ2-3, with 12 bases matching TRBD2. Germline-derived CDR1 and CDR2 are SEHNR and FQNEAQ (reference sequence). V was pared by 5 bases and J by 5 bases, with 5 bases of the junction left unmatched. The CDR3 loop spans 15 amino acids.

V usage is TRBV28 and J usage is TRBJ2-6; D uncertain. This CDR3 region has 16 residues. Trimming pared 5 bases from V and 0 bases from J, leaving 11 bases between. Germline assignment: CDR1 MDHEN and CDR2 SYDVKM. For the CDR3, the DNA is TGTGCCAGCAGTATCAATGGAGACTCTGGGGCCAACGTCCTGACTTTC. Protein product: CASSINGDSGANVLTF.

This chain connects TRBV3-1 (or the pseudogene TRBV3-2) to TRBJ2-2; 8 nucleotides match TRBD2. CDR1 and CDR2 from the germline V gene are LGHDT and YNNKEL (reference sequence). J lost 1 base, V lost 2 bases, and 3 bases had no gene match. The CDR3 covers 16 residues. The CDR3 reads CASSQHGTRNTGELFF. The CDR3 nucleotides read TGTGCCAGCAGCCAACACGGGACTAGGAACACCGGGGAGCTGTTTTTT.

V usage is TRBV7-2 and J usage is TRBJ1-6; no definite D call. This CDR3 is 14 amino acids long. Germline CDR1 is SGHTA and CDR2 is FQGNSA. With 2 bases removed from V and 3 bases from J, the gap between germline ends came to 5 bases. The CDR3 coding sequence is TGTGCCAGCAGCTTACCAAGCTATAATTCACCCCTCCACTTT. Its protein is CASSLPSYNSPLHF.

This clone was observed a few times. The chain is built from TRBV7-9 and TRBJ2-5; D may be TRBD2 (5 bases). Germline values: CDR1 SEHNR, CDR2 FQNEAQ (reference sequence). The CDR3 loop spans 15 amino acids. The V gene lost 3 bases and the J gene lost 0 bases, with 11 bases spanning the gap. CDR3 sequence (DNA): TGTGCCAGCAGCTTCGGTCCGGGGAACCAAGAGACCCAGTACTTC. Its protein is CASSFGPGNQETQYF.

This rearrangement joins TRBV4-1 to TRBJ1-2; 11 bases map to TRBD1. Trimming at V came to 4 bases and at J to 2 bases, leaving 3 bases not matched to a gene. The CDR3 runs 15 residues. Germline V lookup: CDR1 MGHRA, CDR2 YSYEKL. As DNA, the CDR3 is TGCGCCAGCAGCCTAGGACAGGGGGCGAACTATGGCTACACCTTC. It specifies CASSLGQGANYGYTF.

The chain recombines TRBV9 with TRBJ2-5, with 9 nucleotides matching TRBD2. With V trimmed by 4 bases and J by 5 bases, 9 bases remained unmatched. From germline, CDR1 is SGDLS and CDR2 YYNGEE. The CDR3 is 15 residues long. The CDR3, as DNA: TGTGCCAGCAGCATAGTAGCGGGAGTCGACGAGACCCAGTACTTC. Protein: CASSIVAGVDETQYF.

The chain uses TRBV3-1 (or the pseudogene TRBV3-2) and TRBJ2-4; 11 bases line up with TRBD2. The CDR3 loop spans 18 amino acids. Germline CDR1 and CDR2: LGHDT and YNNKEL (reference sequence). V gave up 0 bases and J gave up 3 bases; unmatched junction bases: 7. In nucleotides, the CDR3 is TGTGCCAGCAGCCAAGATACCCTAGCGGGGGGAGGCAAAAACATTCAGTACTTC. Its protein is CASSQDTLAGGGKNIQYF.

The chain recombines TRBV6-6 with TRBJ2-7; D call uncertain. V lost 8 bases to trimming and J lost 0 bases, with 14 bases between them. The CDR3 has 14 residues. The germline gives CDR1 MNHNY, CDR2 SVGAGI (reference sequence). CDR3 residues: CASHPGGSSYEQYF. CDR3 DNA sequence: TGTGCCAGCCATCCGGGCGGTAGCTCCTACGAGCAGTACTTC.

This chain links TRBV5-4 with TRBJ2-2, with 8 bases that match TRBD1. The length of the CDR3 is 13 residues. Unmatched junction bases numbered 6, after V lost 10 bases and J lost 4 bases. Germline CDR1 and CDR2: SGHNT and YYREEE (reference sequence). CDR3 residues: CAAGGAGTGELFF. CDR3 DNA: TGTGCCGCAGGGGGCGCGGGCACCGGGGAGCTGTTTTTT.

Here the CDR3 reads CASSRGNGNSPLHF. The CDR3 nucleotides read TGTGCCAGCAGCCGGGGGAACGGTAATTCACCCCTCCACTTT. This chain uses TRBV5-4 with TRBJ1-6; possible D gene TRBD1, 5 bases. Looked up from germline, CDR1 is SGHNT and CDR2 is YYREEE (reference sequence). V was clipped by 4 bases and J by 6 bases, with 11 bases between them. The CDR3 totals 14 residues. Drawing the rest from reference TRBV5-4 and TRBJ1-6, the complete variable domain is ETGVTQSPTHLIKTRGQQVTLRCSSQSGHNTVSWYQQALGQGPQFIFQYYREEENGRGNFPPRFSGLQFPNYSSELNVNALELDDSALYLCASSRGNGNSPLHFGNGTRLTVT.

V and J are TRBV2 and TRBJ1-2; TRBD1 might be the D (5 bases). V was cut by 2 bases and J by 6 bases, with 25 bases left in between. Germline V gives CDR1 SNHLY, CDR2 FYNNEI. CDR3 length: 18 residues. DNA of the CDR3: TGTGCCAGCAGTGAATACGGGACGCAGCGAAAATACACGCATGGCTACACCTTC. It encodes CASSEYGTQRKYTHGYTF.